Here is one TCR beta chain with its context. Its target is unknown. The data are from a study of T cell responses to AZD1222 COVID-19 vaccine. Study-wide findings and caveats: The study identified only a handful of AZD1222 recipients as seropositive at baseline. Spike-specific TCR breadth rose after two AZD1222 doses, and depth rose as well.

The V end lost 2 bases, the J end lost 1 base, and 14 bases lay between the germline ends. Germline lookup yields CDR1 LGHDT and CDR2 YNNKEL (reference sequence). This CDR3 contains 17 residues. Generated by immunoSEQ multiplex PCR, the TCRdb table keeps only in-frame clones and is missing some. This table has over 95,000 clones, approximately 94% appearing once. The sequence was obtained from an adult in good health. The J gene is TRBJ2-2, the V gene TRBV3-1 (or the pseudogene TRBV3-2); tentative D call: TRBD2 (5 bases). Material: peripheral blood, obtained on day 0 of AZD1222 vaccination. The CDR3 bases are TGTGCCAGCAGCCAATCGTTGGCTAGCAGGAACACCGGGGAGCTGTTTTTT. Protein: CASSQSLASRNTGELFF.